This TCR beta chain came from a study of blood T cell repertoires in COVID-19 (dated by TCRdb to 2020 to 2022). Looking at the study overall: The collaborator samples originated in the United States, Italy and Spain and spanned the acute and convalescent phases of COVID-19. The samples were drawn from the first 160 participants of the ongoing ImmuneRACE study and from 950 to 1,500 subjects provided by 6 global collaborators. The repertoires were released in a freely available public database intended as a resource for research on the immune response to SARS-CoV-2. Where available, HLA class I and class II types were obtained from metadata supplied by the sample provider rather than from assay-based typing. The prospective study material was composed of cDNA or gDNA derived from T cells, B-cell-depleted T cells, or PBMCs. Nearly every sample came with metadata listing a de-identified subject ID, COVID-19 status, age in years and sex. Deeply sampled blood TCRbeta repertoires from subjects exposed to, actively infected with, or recovered from COVID-19 were included in the dataset.

Details on this clone: It lacks a known antigen. Base-call qualities are not available, and no considerably larger clone is one nucleotide away.

From the cysteine through the phenylalanine, the CDR3 covers 18 amino acids. Only the CDR3 region is kept as DNA, spanning 54 bases read in frame from base 1. V and J lose 5 bases and 7 bases, and a span of 30 bases separates them. CDR1 LGHNA and CDR2 YSLEER were looked up in the germline V gene. Samples from volunteer blood donors who had recovered from COVID-19 were contributed by a second Seattle source. The collaborating institutions used their own protocols to collect whole blood in K2EDTA tubes. For TCRbeta analysis, collaborators shipped samples as frozen whole blood, isolated PBMCs, or DNA extracted from either of those sample types. TCRbeta CDR3 regions were amplified from genomic DNA using the immunoSEQ Assay, a bias-controlled multiplex PCR. The source study handled its data this way. Nucleated cell counts per sample were estimated from amplification of reference gene primers within the assay. Sequence reads were collapsed and filtered to measure the absolute abundance of every unique TCRbeta CDR3 rearrangement. For each sample, productive Simpson clonality was calculated as the square root of Simpson's diversity index over productive rearrangements. TCRdb re-hosts the immuneACCESS table, in-frame sequences only. Its copies lack some clones; in the studies checked, an unresolved V gene accounts for under half of them, and the cause for the rest is not known. That table supplies the V and J calls and clone size; D and trimming were determined from the DNA. Across this sample there are more than 90,000 clones, with around 85% seen only once. About 8% of the sample is taken by the ten largest.

Beyond this particular receptor, the publication reports: Clinical and demographic metadata were provided uncurated, with the amount varying by source and participant.

The sample was peripheral blood. This receptor was taken from a man in his 70s who had recovered from COVID-19. The rearranged segments are TRBV4-3 and TRBJ2-7; TRBD1 is perhaps the D gene, given 5 matching bases. The DNA sequence is given as TGCGCCAGCAGCGCTCAGAAAATGTCCTCAGGGCCTCTGAGGGAGCAGTACTTC. This codes for CASSAQKMSSGPLREQYF.